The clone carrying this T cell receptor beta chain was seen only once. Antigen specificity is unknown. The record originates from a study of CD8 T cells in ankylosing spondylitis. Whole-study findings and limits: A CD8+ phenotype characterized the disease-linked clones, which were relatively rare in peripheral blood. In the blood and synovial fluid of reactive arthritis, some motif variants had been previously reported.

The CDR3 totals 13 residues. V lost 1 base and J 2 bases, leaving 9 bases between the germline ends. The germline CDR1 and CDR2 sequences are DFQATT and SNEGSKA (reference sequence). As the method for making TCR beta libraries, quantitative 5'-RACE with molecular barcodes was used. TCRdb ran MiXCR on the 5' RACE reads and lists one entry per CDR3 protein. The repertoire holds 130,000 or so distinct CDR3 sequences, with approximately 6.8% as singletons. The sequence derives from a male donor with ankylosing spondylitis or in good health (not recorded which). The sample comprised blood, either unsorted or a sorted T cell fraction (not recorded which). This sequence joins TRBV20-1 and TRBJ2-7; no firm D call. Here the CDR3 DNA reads TGCAGTGCTAGAGCTTTGGGCCCCTACGAGCAGTACTTC. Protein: CSARALGPYEQYF.